This T cell receptor beta chain was recorded in a study of cytomegalovirus exposure and HLA in healthy donors. Study details: Earlier sequencing of about 179 million T cells yielded 95 million to 120 million unique TCR beta sequences.

Germline V gene data show CDR1 as SEHNR and CDR2 as FQNEAQ (reference sequence). CDR3 size: 14 residues. Points from the study as a whole: An Asian-associated ancestry cluster reportedly showed fewer N-insertions than the approximately 650-donor mean in a later analysis. Later on, analysis showed that most CMV-associated TCR beta chains appeared to be HLA-restricted.

A remark on this clone: Its target is unknown.

It was with 60 Vbeta and 13 Jbeta primers that the PCR ran. Sequenced by immunoSEQ multiplex PCR; TCRdb stores in-frame clones only, minus some. The data contain 90,000 to 120,000 clones, 76% of them singletons. This TCR was recovered from a woman between 45 and 60 years old in good health and CMV-seropositive. The chain links TRBV7-9 to TRBJ2-5, with TRBD2 identical over 8 bases. The DNA end favors TRBJ2-7, so the J call may be wrong. Sequencing was carried out using PBMCs. The CDR3 region is CASSLKSGSYEQYF. CDR3 nucleotide sequence: TGTGCCAGCAGCTTAAAAAGCGGGAGCTACGAGCAGTACTTC.